Here is one TCR beta chain with its context. As yet, its antigen is unknown. This CDR3 spans 15 amino acids. Germline CDR1 reads MNHNS; CDR2 reads SASEGT. V shed 5 bases, J shed 2 bases, and the junction held 8 bases outside the gene matches. Those who donated were healthy HIV-negative adults, with no recent acute infections or vaccinations reported. This sample is part of a study of shared clonotypes between healthy human individuals. Findings and limits, study-wide: Relative to their counterparts shared across all four donors, non-shared clonotypes exhibited diminished generation probabilities.

Clones were read by immunoSEQ multiplex PCR, and TCRdb kept only the in-frame ones, dropping some. The sample includes 2 million to 2.5 million clones, more than 80% of them seen just once. This rearrangement joins TRBV6-1 to TRBJ1-2, with 7 positions matching TRBD1. The TCR sequence derives from a man between 18 and 29 years old in good health. Some clones in this sample may be carry-over from other donors' samples. Input material: naive CD4+ T cells from PBMCs. As to subset: CD45RA+ positively selected. This CDR3 is CASSSTTGPNYGYTF. The CDR3 DNA is TGTGCCAGCAGTTCCACGACAGGGCCAAACTATGGCTACACCTTC.